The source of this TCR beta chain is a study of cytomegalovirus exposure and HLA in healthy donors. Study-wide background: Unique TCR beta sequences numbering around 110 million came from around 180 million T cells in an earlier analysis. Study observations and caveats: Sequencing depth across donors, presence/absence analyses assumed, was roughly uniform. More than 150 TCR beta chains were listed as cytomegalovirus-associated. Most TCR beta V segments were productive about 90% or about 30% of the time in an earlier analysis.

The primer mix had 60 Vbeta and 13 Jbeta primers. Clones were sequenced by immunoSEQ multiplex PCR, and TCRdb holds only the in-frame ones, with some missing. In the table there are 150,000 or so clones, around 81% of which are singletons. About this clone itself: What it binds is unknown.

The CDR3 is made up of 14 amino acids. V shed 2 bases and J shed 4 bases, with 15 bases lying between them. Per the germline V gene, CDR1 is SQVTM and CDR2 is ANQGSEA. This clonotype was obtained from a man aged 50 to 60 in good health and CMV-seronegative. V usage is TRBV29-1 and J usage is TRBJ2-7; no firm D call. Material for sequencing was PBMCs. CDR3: CSVEIGAAAYEQYF. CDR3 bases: TGCAGCGTTGAAATAGGTGCGGCAGCTTACGAGCAGTACTTC.